A single sample gave rise to the 7 T cell receptor beta chains below, sequenced in a study of OX40 agonist ivuxolimab in advanced cancers. Profiling relied on immunoSEQ multiplex PCR, and the TCRdb table lists in-frame clones only, not all of them. The sample has about 45,000 clones, about 90% seen once. The source material was CD4+ or CD8+ T cells sorted from blood, sampled in a trial of the OX40 agonist ivuxolimab. The origin of the receptors is an adult with an advanced solid tumor such as melanoma, head and neck, liver or kidney cancer.

The V and J genes are TRBV28 and TRBJ2-2, with 15 bases lining up with TRBD2. This CDR3 comprises 17 residues. Germline V gene lookup returns CDR1 MDHEN and CDR2 SYDVKM. The trim removed 4 bases at V and 7 bases at J, leaving 7 bases unmatched. The CDR3 DNA reads TGTGCCAGCAGTTACGGACTAGCGGGAGGGCCTAACGGGGAGCTGTTTTTT. Encoded protein: CASSYGLAGGPNGELFF.

This rearrangement joins TRBV29-1 to TRBJ2-7; TRBD2 matches 10 bases. V dropped 4 bases and J dropped 0; count of bases not matched to a gene: 0. The CDR3 is 13 amino acids. Germline CDR1 and CDR2: SQVTM and ANQGSEA. The CDR3 is CSVASGSSYEQYF. The CDR3 DNA is TGCAGCGTTGCTAGCGGGAGCTCCTACGAGCAGTACTTC.

Written as DNA, the CDR3 is TGTGCCAGTAGCACAGGGGTCACTGAAGCTTTCTTT. Residues: CASSTGVTEAFF. The chain uses TRBV19 and TRBJ1-1; 7 positions agree with TRBD1. This CDR3 region has 12 residues. CDR1 LNHDA and CDR2 SQIVND come from the germline V gene (reference sequence). J lost 4 bases, V lost 6 bases, and 2 bases had no gene match. The variable domain in full, with the rest retrieved from reference TRBV19 and TRBJ1-1, is DGGITQSPKYLFRKEGQNVTLSCEQNLNHDAMYWYRQDPGQGLRLIYYSQIVNDFQKGDIAEGYSVSREKKESFPLTVTSAQKNPTAFYLCASSTGVTEAFFGQGTRLTVV.

This clone was observed a few times. The rearrangement joins TRBV19 to TRBJ2-5; D might be TRBD1 or TRBD2, each matching 5 bases. With 3 bases removed from V and 0 bases from J, the gap between germline ends came to 11 bases. Per germline, CDR1 LNHDA and CDR2 SQIVND (reference sequence). The CDR3 sequence is 15 residues long. CDR3 sequence: CASSIGEGHQETQYF. CDR3 bases: TGTGCCAGTAGTATCGGAGAGGGACACCAAGAGACCCAGTACTTC.

CDR3 DNA sequence: TGTGCCAGCACCGAACGACTAGCGGGGTCCTACAATGAGCAGTTCTTC. Translation gives CASTERLAGSYNEQFF. The chain carries TRBV5-6 and TRBJ2-1, with 11 bases that match TRBD2. Trimming took 6 bases from V and 1 from J; bases not matched to a gene: 6. Germline CDR1 and CDR2: SGHDT and YYEEEE. CDR3 length: 16 amino acids.

This clone came up once. The CDR3 nucleotides read TGTGCCAGCAGCCCCAGACTAGTAGGGTCGGCCGGGGAGCTGTTTTTT. Amino acids: CASSPRLVGSAGELFF. The chain is built from TRBV7-9 and TRBJ2-2, with a weak D call TRBD2 (6 bases). Per the germline V gene, CDR1 is SEHNR and CDR2 is FQNEAQ (reference sequence). Trimming left V 5 bases short and J 6 bases short, with 19 bases between. This CDR3 is built from 16 residues.

The CDR3, as DNA: TGTGCCAGCAGCTTGGGAACGGGAGGGCTGAAAGATGAGCAGTTCTTC. It specifies CASSLGTGGLKDEQFF. The rearrangement links TRBV5-4 to TRBJ2-1; 8 bases align to TRBD2. Unmatched junction bases numbered 10, after V lost 0 bases and J lost 8 bases. CDR1 is SGHNT, CDR2 YYREEE, per germline (reference sequence). There are 16 residues in the CDR3. Full variable domain (remainder filled in from reference TRBV5-4 and TRBJ2-1): ETGVTQSPTHLIKTRGQQVTLRCSSQSGHNTVSWYQQALGQGPQFIFQYYREEENGRGNFPPRFSGLQFPNYSSELNVNALELDDSALYLCASSLGTGGLKDEQFFGPGTRLTVL.